The clone carrying this T cell receptor (beta chain) was observed a few times. Its specificity is unknown. The CDR3 extends over 15 amino acids. The V and J ends lost 3 bases and 2 bases, in that order; junction bases with no gene match: 4. Germline values: CDR1 SGHAT, CDR2 FQNNGV. The diagnoses drew upon clinical symptoms, serum thyroxine and TRAb, thyroid ultrasound and orbital computed tomography. First hyperthyroidism diagnosis is when the blood sample was obtained, before any ophthalmopathy symptoms. These data are taken from a study of T cells in Graves' hyperthyroidism and ophthalmopathy. General observations from the study: A 13 V-J signature model discriminated ophthalmopathy versus stable hyperthyroidism. Also found in blood were most expanded thyroid clonotypes above 0.001.

TCR beta CDR3 region amplification was performed from RNA transcripts. A set of HTBI primers served as the primers for a first-round RT-PCR of the TCR CDR3. TCRdb used MiXCR to reprocess the multiplex PCR reads, holding one entry per CDR3 protein. The data show hundreds of thousands of distinct CDR3 sequences, approximately 18% seen once. The material sequenced was blood. This TCR came from a woman aged 45-59 years with Graves' hyperthyroidism that later progressed to Graves' ophthalmopathy. V gene TRBV11-2 combines with J gene TRBJ1-2; 9 bases align to TRBD1. For the CDR3, the DNA is TGTGCCAGCAGCTTTTACAGGGGGCCCAACTATGGCTACACCTTC. Protein product: CASSFYRGPNYGYTF.